This T cell receptor (beta chain) came from a study of glioma-infiltrating T cells after dendritic cell vaccination. At the level of the study: Patients received autologous tumor lysate-pulsed dendritic cell vaccination between about 2003 and 2012.

Amplification used 60 V beta primers and 13 J beta primers. Some clones are missing from TCRdb's copy, which holds only in-frame ones; the method was immunoSEQ multiplex PCR. The sample lists roughly 88,000 clones; approximately 78% were seen once. CDR1 and CDR2 from the germline V gene are SQVTM and ANQGSEA. The CDR3 is 12 amino acids. V lost 6 bases to trimming and J lost 1 base, with 9 bases between them. This clone was observed a handful of times. Specified time point: after dendritic cell vaccination, including at tumor progression/relapse. This chain joins TRBV29-1 and TRBJ2-5, with a weak D call TRBD1 (6 bases). The receptor's source is a human donor with glioblastoma. The sample here was blood, taken after dendritic cell vaccination. The CDR3 DNA is TGCAGCGTACAGGGACCCCAAGAGACCCAGTACTTC. Translated, it gives CSVQGPQETQYF.